The 31 T cell receptor beta chains below were found in one sample sequenced in a study of identical twins. MiXCR, applied by TCRdb to the 5' RACE reads, yields one record per CDR3 protein. The sample includes 450,000 to 500,000 distinct CDR3 sequences, 13% to 15% of them seen just once. The data also belong to a second study, concerning yellow fever vaccine responses in identical twins.

The sequenced sample consisted of CD4+ T cells sorted from blood. All receptors come from a woman aged 18-35 years in good health.

This clonotype was counted only a few times. The V gene is TRBV3-1, the J gene TRBJ2-7; 7 nucleotides agree with TRBD2. The CDR3 length is 12 residues. The V gene's germline CDR1 is LGHDT and CDR2 YNNKEL (reference sequence). Trimming took 4 bases from V and 12 from J; bases not matched to a gene: 9. This CDR3 reads CASSRGLADMYF. In DNA, the CDR3 is TGTGCCAGCAGCCGTGGGCTAGCGGACATGTACTTC.

This clonotype was seen a few times. The rearrangement joins TRBV25-1 to TRBJ2-2; D is possibly TRBD1 (6 bases). CDR1 MGHDK and CDR2 SYGVNS come from the germline V gene. The CDR3 totals 16 residues. Trimming stripped 8 bases from V and 0 bases from J, with 16 bases between. The CDR3 loop reads CASSRTGTTNTGELFF. In nucleotides, the CDR3 is TGTGCCAGCTCCCGTACCGGGACAACGAACACCGGGGAGCTGTTTTTT.

The chain employs TRBV28 and TRBJ2-3; D ambiguous. The CDR3 is made up of 13 amino acids. Germline CDR1 and CDR2: MDHEN and SYDVKM. Trimming removed 2 bases from V and 7 bases from J, with 10 bases in between. The CDR3 here is CASSLPTLNTQYF. As DNA, the CDR3 is TGTGCCAGCAGTTTACCCACTTTAAATACGCAGTATTTT. Full variable domain (remainder filled in from reference TRBV28 and TRBJ2-3): DVKVTQSSRYLVKRTGEKVFLECVQDMDHENMFWYRQDPGLGLRLIYFSYDVKMKEKGDIPEGYSVSREKKERFSLILESASTNQTSMYLCASSLPTLNTQYFGPGTRLTVL.

The CDR3 DNA is TGTGCCATCAGTGAGTCGAAGGGGAGAGGGAATTCACCCCTCCACTTT. Its translation: CAISESKGRGNSPLHF. V is TRBV10-3 and J is TRBJ1-6; weak D call: TRBD1 (5 bases). Germline V gene sequence: CDR1 ENHRY, CDR2 SYGVKD. The germline V and J ends were trimmed by 0 bases and 7 bases, with 13 bases remaining between them. The CDR3 length is 16 residues.

This clonotype was recorded a few times. The chain couples TRBV18 to TRBJ2-7, with D possibly being TRBD2 (6 bases). Germline V lookup: CDR1 KGHSH, CDR2 LQKENI. Trimming took off 3 bases at V and 7 bases at J, with 13 bases between the two ends. CDR3 size: 13 residues. The CDR3 loop reads CASSPSREIEQYF. CDR3 nucleotide sequence: TGTGCCAGCTCACCGTCCCGGGAGATTGAGCAGTACTTC. Full variable domain (missing parts from reference TRBV18 and TRBJ2-7): NAGVMQNPRHLVRRRGQEARLRCSPMKGHSHVYWYRQLPEEGLKFMVYLQKENIIDESGMPKERFSAEFPKEGPSILRIQQVVRGDSAAYFCASSPSREIEQYFGPGTRLTVT.

This clonotype has only a few counts. The rearrangement uses TRBV2 and TRBJ2-7; TRBD1 agrees at 7 bases. The CDR3 has 14 residues. V shed 11 bases and J 3 bases; nucleotides not matched to a gene: 13. CDR1 is SNHLY, CDR2 FYNNEI, per germline. The CDR3 bases are TGTGCCGCCAAGCCCGGGACAGCGAACTACGAGCAGTACTTC. Protein product: CAAKPGTANYEQYF.

This clonotype was seen a handful of times. The chain carries TRBV12-3 or TRBV12-4 and TRBJ1-1; a weak D match, TRBD1 (5 bases). The CDR3 consists of 14 residues. The germline V and J ends were trimmed by 4 bases and 2 bases, with 11 bases remaining between them. Written as DNA, the CDR3 is TGTGCCAGCAGTTACGGACATACAAACACTGAAGCTTTCTTT. It yields the protein CASSYGHTNTEAFF.

The table lists this clonotype with many counts. The chain combines TRBV7-2 with TRBJ2-5; 13 bases align to TRBD2. This CDR3 contains 15 residues. In germline, CDR1 is SGHTA, CDR2 FQGNSA. Trimming cost V 5 bases and J 7 bases; bases outside gene matches: 7. CDR3 DNA sequence: TGTGCCAGCAGCAGGACTAGCGGGAGTGTTGGGACCCAGTACTTC. Translation: CASSRTSGSVGTQYF.

Note on this clonotype: Since a much larger clone is just one base distant, this may be a read error. V usage is TRBV12-3 or TRBV12-4 and J usage is TRBJ1-1, with TRBD1 as a possible D gene (6 bases). This CDR3 contains 13 residues. The ends were cut back, 2 bases at V and 7 bases at J, with 11 bases in the middle. The CDR3 reads CASSLQGWSEAFF. The CDR3 nucleotides are TGTGCCAGCAGTTTACAGGGGTGGAGTGAAGCTTTCTTT.

This clonotype was counted only a few times. J is TRBJ2-3 and V is TRBV7-2; the D gene is possibly TRBD2 (6 bases). The CDR3 is 13 residues long. Germline V gene lookup returns CDR1 SGHTA and CDR2 FQGNSA. Trimming took 4 bases from V and 8 from J, leaving 13 bases between them. The CDR3 DNA reads TGTGCCAGCAGCTGGGACGGGGGTGGTACGCAGTATTTT. Translation gives CASSWDGGGTQYF.

The DNA of the CDR3 is TGTGCCACCCGACTAGTACCCCTCGCCGGGGAGCTGTTTTTT. Translation gives CATRLVPLAGELFF. V gene TRBV19 combines with J gene TRBJ2-2; D might be TRBD2 (6 bases). Germline CDR1 reads LNHDA; CDR2 reads SQIVND (reference sequence). V was cut by 10 bases and J by 6 bases, with 18 bases left in between. This CDR3 is built from 14 residues.

This clonotype was seen a handful of times. The rearrangement joins TRBV5-1 to TRBJ2-7, with 9 bases that match TRBD1. The CDR3 runs 14 residues. V was pared by 1 base and J by 6 bases, with 5 bases of the junction left unmatched. Germline loops: CDR1 SGHRS, CDR2 YFSETQ. The CDR3 spells CASSLPGQGSEQYF. Here the CDR3 DNA reads TGCGCCAGCAGCTTGCCGGGACAGGGCTCCGAGCAGTACTTC.

The V and J genes are TRBV4-2 and TRBJ1-4; the D is unclear. CDR3 length: 13 amino acids. V was pared by 0 bases and J by 8 bases, with 7 bases between. In germline, CDR1 is LGHNA, CDR2 YNFKEQ. Written as DNA, the CDR3 is TGTGCCAGCAGCCAAGACCATGGCGAAAAACTGTTTTTT. The encoded protein is CASSQDHGEKLFF.

The chain uses TRBV7-2 and TRBJ2-2; no reliable D call. Germline V gene sequence: CDR1 SGHTA, CDR2 FQGNSA. The CDR3 has 12 amino acids. V was pared by 7 bases and J by 4 bases, with 7 bases between. The DNA for the CDR3 is TGTGCCAGCAACCCGGGCACCGGGGAGCTGTTTTTT. Its translation: CASNPGTGELFF.

The gene calls are TRBV3-1 and TRBJ1-1; weak D call: TRBD1 (6 bases). V lost 4 bases and J lost 7, with 13 bases in between. This CDR3 spans 13 amino acids. Per the germline V gene, CDR1 is LGHDT and CDR2 is YNNKEL (reference sequence). The CDR3 region is CASSLQGIGEAFF. Here the CDR3 DNA reads TGTGCCAGCAGCCTCCAGGGGATTGGTGAAGCTTTCTTT.

In DNA, the CDR3 is TGCAGCGACGGTTACCCAGGGGTAGCAACTAATGAAAAACTGTTTTTT. Its translation is CSDGYPGVATNEKLFF. V usage is TRBV29-1 and J usage is TRBJ1-4; weak D call: TRBD1 (6 bases). The V gene lost 7 bases and the J gene lost 0 bases, with 18 bases spanning the gap. The germline gives CDR1 SQVTM, CDR2 ANQGSEA. CDR3 length equals 16 residues.

V is TRBV4-3 and J is TRBJ2-3; TRBD2 agrees at 8 bases. CDR3 length equals 16 residues. The trim removed 1 base at V and 2 bases at J, leaving 5 bases unmatched. Germline CDR1 reads LGHNA; CDR2 reads YSLEER. Here the CDR3 reads CASSQATSGTTDTQYF. CDR3 DNA: TGCGCCAGCAGCCAAGCCACTAGCGGAACCACAGATACGCAGTATTTT.

This clonotype was seen only a few times. The junction departs from germline at one end; a sequencing error may be responsible. J is TRBJ2-1 and V is TRBV30; D uncertain. This CDR3 contains 12 residues. Per the germline V gene, CDR1 is GTSNPN and CDR2 is SVGIG (reference sequence). CDR3 coding DNA: TGTGCCTGGAGTGGATTAGGGTATGAGCAGCTCTTC. This encodes CAWSGLGYEQLF.

This clonotype was counted many times. The V gene is TRBV11-2, the J gene TRBJ2-2; D is perhaps TRBD1 (6 bases). CDR1 and CDR2 (germline): SGHAT, FQNNGV. Trimming stripped 1 base from V and 1 base from J, with 7 bases between. This CDR3 is built from 15 residues. CDR3 residues: CASSLGQENTGELFF. The CDR3 coding sequence is TGTGCCAGCAGCTTAGGACAGGAGAACACCGGGGAGCTGTTTTTT.

In this sample, this clonotype turned up many times. This chain uses TRBV29-1 with TRBJ2-3; TRBD2 aligns across 8 bases. J was trimmed by 6 bases and V by 5 bases; bases with no gene match: 7. The length of the CDR3 is 13 residues. CDR1 and CDR2 (germline): SQVTM, ANQGSEA. The CDR3 sequence is CSVIGLAFDTQYF. The CDR3 DNA reads TGCAGCGTTATTGGACTAGCTTTCGATACGCAGTATTTT.

This clonotype was seen only a few times. This chain connects TRBV5-1 to TRBJ2-6; no clear D gene. CDR1 is SGHRS, CDR2 YFSETQ, per germline. The CDR3 covers 14 residues. V lost 4 bases, J lost 4 bases, and 9 bases lay in between. CDR3 DNA: TGCGCCAGCAGCCTTGTTGAAGGGGCCAACGTCCTGACTTTC. Translated: CASSLVEGANVLTF.

The chain links TRBV14 to TRBJ2-1, with D maybe TRBD1 (6 bases). With 4 bases removed from V and 10 bases from J, the gap between germline ends came to 14 bases. The CDR3 sequence is 13 residues long. CDR1 SGHDN and CDR2 FVKESK come from the germline V gene. The CDR3 DNA reads as TGTGCCAGCAGCCGTCAACAGGGCAGAGAGCAGTTCTTC. Protein sequence: CASSRQQGREQFF.

The chain has TRBV3-1 and TRBJ2-6, with TRBD1 as a possible D gene (6 bases). The V end was cut by 1 base, the J end by 2 bases, with 12 bases between. Germline V gene lookup returns CDR1 LGHDT and CDR2 YNNKEL (reference sequence). This CDR3 is built from 17 residues. In DNA, the CDR3 is TGTGCCAGCAGCCAAGCGTTCTCAGGGGCTGGGGCCAACGTCCTGACTTTC. It encodes CASSQAFSGAGANVLTF.

This clonotype occurred a few times. V gene TRBV5-1 combines with J gene TRBJ2-7; unclear D gene. The CDR3 runs to 16 residues. Trimming removed 0 bases at V and 0 bases at J, with 13 bases between. Germline V gene sequence: CDR1 SGHRS, CDR2 YFSETQ. The CDR3: CASSLAFGRSSYEQYF. CDR3 bases: TGCGCCAGCAGCTTGGCCTTTGGAAGAAGCTCCTACGAGCAGTACTTC.

This clonotype came up a few times. The chain couples TRBV2 to TRBJ1-2, with D maybe TRBD1 (6 bases). CDR1 is SNHLY and CDR2 is FYNNEI in the germline V gene. The CDR3 spans 13 residues. V lost 3 bases and J lost 6, with 11 bases in between. CDR3 region: CASSEQAGDGYTF. In DNA form, the CDR3 reads TGTGCCAGCAGTGAGCAGGCAGGGGATGGCTACACCTTC.

This clonotype has a handful of counts. This sequence joins TRBV20-1 and TRBJ1-5; weak D call: TRBD1 (5 bases). The CDR3 spans 13 residues. Per germline, CDR1 DFQATT and CDR2 SNEGSKA (reference sequence). Trimming stripped 7 bases from V and 7 bases from J, with 17 bases between. CDR3: CSGRSGTPQPQHF. The CDR3 coding sequence is TGCAGTGGCCGATCAGGGACCCCACAGCCCCAGCATTTT.

In its sample, this clonotype was seen a few times. This sequence joins TRBV5-1 and TRBJ2-7; D is possibly TRBD1 (6 bases). The CDR3 spans 15 residues. Germline V gives CDR1 SGHRS, CDR2 YFSETQ. V was trimmed by 0 bases and J by 4 bases, leaving 14 bases between them. The CDR3: CASSLEGTPLYEQYF. The CDR3 DNA follows: TGCGCCAGCAGCTTGGAGGGGACACCACTATACGAGCAGTACTTC.

The chain employs TRBV7-9 and TRBJ2-6; the match to TRBD1 covers 7 bases. This CDR3 has 17 residues. J was trimmed by 1 base and V by 5 bases; bases with no gene match: 8. The germline V gene encodes CDR1 SEHNR and CDR2 FQNEAQ (reference sequence). CDR3 DNA sequence: TGTGCCAGCAGCCGGCTAACGACAGGGTCTGGGGCCAACGTCCTGACTTTC. This gives the protein CASSRLTTGSGANVLTF.

The V call is TRBV18, the J call TRBJ2-7; 8 bases map to TRBD1. This CDR3 has 14 residues. Germline-derived CDR1 and CDR2 are KGHSH and LQKENI. V lost 3 bases to trimming and J lost 4 bases; unmatched junction nucleotides: 5. This CDR3 is CASSPEQGAYEQYF. As DNA, the CDR3 is TGTGCCAGCTCACCTGAGCAGGGGGCATACGAGCAGTACTTC. Full variable domain (missing parts from reference TRBV18 and TRBJ2-7): NAGVMQNPRHLVRRRGQEARLRCSPMKGHSHVYWYRQLPEEGLKFMVYLQKENIIDESGMPKERFSAEFPKEGPSILRIQQVVRGDSAAYFCASSPEQGAYEQYFGPGTRLTVT.

There are many counts of this clonotype. The chain is built from TRBV12-3 or TRBV12-4 and TRBJ1-2; D is possibly TRBD1 (6 bases). Trimming left V 7 bases short and J 8 bases short, with 14 bases between. This CDR3 has 12 residues. DNA for the CDR3: TGTGCCAGCATCAACAGGGTAGGAGGCTACACCTTC. Encoded protein: CASINRVGGYTF.

The chain is built from TRBV5-1 and TRBJ2-7, with TRBD1 matching 8 bases. This CDR3 is built from 14 residues. Germline CDR1 and CDR2: SGHRS and YFSETQ. The junction had 9 bases not matched to a gene; V was cut back by 3 bases and J by 7 bases. In DNA form, the CDR3 reads TGCGCCAGCAGCTACGGACAGGGCCTAAGGGAGCAGTACTTC. Translated, it gives CASSYGQGLREQYF. Drawing the rest from reference TRBV5-1 and TRBJ2-7, the complete variable domain is KAGVTQTPRYLIKTRGQQVTLSCSPISGHRSVSWYQQTPGQGLQFLFEYFSETQRNKGNFPGRFSGRQFSNSRSEMNVSTLELGDSALYLCASSYGQGLREQYFGPGTRLTVT.